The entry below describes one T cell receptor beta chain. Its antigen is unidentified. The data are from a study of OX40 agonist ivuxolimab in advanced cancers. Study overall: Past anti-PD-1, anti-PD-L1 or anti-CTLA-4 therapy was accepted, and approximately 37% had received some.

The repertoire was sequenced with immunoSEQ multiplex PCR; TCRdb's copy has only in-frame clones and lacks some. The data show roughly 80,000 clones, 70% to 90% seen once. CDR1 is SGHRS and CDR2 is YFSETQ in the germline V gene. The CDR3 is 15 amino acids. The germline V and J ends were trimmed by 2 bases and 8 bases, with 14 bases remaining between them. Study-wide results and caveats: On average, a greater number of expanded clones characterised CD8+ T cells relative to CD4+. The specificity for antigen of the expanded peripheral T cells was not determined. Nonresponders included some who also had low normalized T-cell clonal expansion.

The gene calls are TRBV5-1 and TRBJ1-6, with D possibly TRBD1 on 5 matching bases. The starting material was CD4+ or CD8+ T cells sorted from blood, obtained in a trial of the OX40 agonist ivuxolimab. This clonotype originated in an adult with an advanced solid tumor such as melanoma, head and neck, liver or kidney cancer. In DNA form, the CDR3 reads TGCGCCAGCAGCTTAGCGGGACGGGAAGATTCACCCCTCCACTTT. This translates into CASSLAGREDSPLHF.